This is a list of T cell receptor beta chains from one sample in a study of blood T cells in healthy people across ages. Each CDR3 protein is one row after TCRdb ran MiXCR on the 5' RACE reads. This sample yields hundreds of thousands of distinct CDR3 sequences, of which 45% to 50% are seen a single time; around a third belongs to the top ten. Input material: blood. The source is a woman aged 55-69 years in good health. CDR3s include the opening cysteine and the closing phenylalanine or tryptophan. Fields, in order: D gene, clone size, V gene, J gene, CDR3 protein, CDR3 DNA. A D gene is named only where the DNA matches it firmly. A row's size may be missing; if present it is once, few, many or a size class.

D: TRBD1
size: -
V: TRBV15
J: TRBJ1-2
CDR3: CATKGQGGGYTF
DNA: TGTGCCACCAAGGGACAGGGGGGAGGCTACACCTTC

D: TRBD1
size: -
V: TRBV10-3
J: TRBJ1-2
CDR3: CAIDQDRRGGYTF
DNA: TGTGCCATCGACCAGGACAGGAGAGGTGGCTACACTTTC

D: -
size: -
V: TRBV20-1
J: TRBJ2-5
CDR3: CSASTGRNNEQYF
DNA: TGCAGTGCTTCTACAGGGCGGAACAATGAGCAGTACTTC

D: TRBD2
size: -
V: TRBV29-1
J: TRBJ2-1
CDR3: CSSRAGGPYNEQFF
DNA: TGCAGCTCAAGGGCGGGAGGGCCCTACAATGAGCAGTTCTTC

D: -
size: once
V: TRBV6-2/TRBV6-3
J: TRBJ1-1
CDR3: CASSYPYGGHTNTEAFF
DNA: TGTGCCAGCAGTTACCCCTACGGGGGACATACGAACACTGAAGCTTTCTTT

D: -
size: few
V: TRBV7-3
J: TRBJ1-1
CDR3: CASSLAQNSPEAFF
DNA: TGTGCCAGCAGCTTAGCACAGAATTCCCCTGAAGCTTTCTTT

D: TRBD2
size: few
V: TRBV29-1
J: TRBJ2-2
CDR3: CSVPSGSLNTGELFF
DNA: TGCAGCGTTCCTAGCGGGAGCTTGAACACCGGGGAGCTGTTTTTT

D: -
size: -
V: TRBV20-1
J: TRBJ2-3
CDR3: CSASLNTDTQYF
DNA: TGCAGTGCTAGTCTGAACACAGATACGCAGTATTTT

D: -
size: few
V: TRBV10-3
J: TRBJ2-1
CDR3: CASQGSYNEQFF
DNA: TGTGCCAGCCAGGGGAGCTACAATGAGCAGTTCTTC

D: TRBD1
size: few
V: TRBV10-3
J: TRBJ2-7
CDR3: CAISESQGVFGNEQYF
DNA: TGTGCCATCAGTGAGTCGCAGGGGGTTTTCGGCAATGAGCAGTACTTC

D: -
size: -
V: TRBV7-2
J: TRBJ2-7
CDR3: CASSSLGGTYEQYF
DNA: TGTGCCAGCAGCTCCCTAGGGGGGACCTACGAGCAGTACTTC

D: TRBD2
size: -
V: TRBV15
J: TRBJ2-5
CDR3: CATSRLRLAGGPETQYF
DNA: TGTGCCACCAGCAGACTCCGACTAGCGGGAGGGCCGGAGACCCAGTACTTC

D: TRBD1
size: once
V: TRBV5-6
J: TRBJ2-7
CDR3: CASSFDRARYEQYF
DNA: TGTGCCAGCAGCTTCGACAGGGCCCGCTACGAGCAGTACTTC

D: -
size: -
V: TRBV2
J: TRBJ1-1
CDR3: CASSVPGTVRLAFF
DNA: TGTGCCAGCAGTGTGCCCGGGACCGTGAGATTAGCTTTCTTT

D: TRBD2
size: -
V: TRBV19
J: TRBJ2-1
CDR3: CASSIGREREQFF
DNA: TGTGCCAGTAGTATTGGGCGGGAGCGTGAGCAGTTCTTC

D: TRBD2
size: few
V: TRBV12-3/TRBV12-4
J: TRBJ2-1
CDR3: CASTKLPGQRRLAGGQNEQFF
DNA: TGTGCCAGCACGAAACTCCCGGGACAGCGACGACTAGCGGGAGGGCAAAATGAGCAGTTCTTC

D: -
size: -
V: TRBV6-1
J: TRBJ2-5
CDR3: CASSEMAETQYF
DNA: TGTGCCAGCAGTGAAATGGCGGAGACCCAGTACTTC

D: TRBD2
size: -
V: TRBV20-1
J: TRBJ2-5
CDR3: CSAGLAGFNEQYF
DNA: TGCAGTGCTGGACTAGCGGGTTTCAATGAGCAGTACTTC

D: TRBD1
size: -
V: TRBV7-2
J: TRBJ2-4
CDR3: CASSVGMGTGVAKQYF
DNA: TGTGCCAGCAGCGTAGGGATGGGGACAGGGGTCGCCAAGCAGTACTTC

D: -
size: -
V: TRBV15
J: TRBJ2-5
CDR3: CATSLRGQETQYF
DNA: TGTGCCACCAGCTTACGAGGCCAAGAGACCCAGTACTTC

D: TRBD2
size: few
V: TRBV7-9
J: TRBJ2-3
CDR3: CASSARLAGDPDTQYF
DNA: TGTGCCAGCAGCGCACGACTAGCGGGAGATCCAGATACGCAGTATTTT

D: -
size: -
V: TRBV7-2
J: TRBJ2-1
CDR3: CASSLGASGFYNEQFF
DNA: TGTGCCAGCAGCTTAGGGGCTAGTGGATTCTACAATGAGCAGTTCTTC

D: -
size: few
V: TRBV20-1
J: TRBJ2-1
CDR3: CSARGGHRNEQFF
DNA: TGCAGTGCTAGAGGAGGACACCGCAATGAGCAGTTCTTC